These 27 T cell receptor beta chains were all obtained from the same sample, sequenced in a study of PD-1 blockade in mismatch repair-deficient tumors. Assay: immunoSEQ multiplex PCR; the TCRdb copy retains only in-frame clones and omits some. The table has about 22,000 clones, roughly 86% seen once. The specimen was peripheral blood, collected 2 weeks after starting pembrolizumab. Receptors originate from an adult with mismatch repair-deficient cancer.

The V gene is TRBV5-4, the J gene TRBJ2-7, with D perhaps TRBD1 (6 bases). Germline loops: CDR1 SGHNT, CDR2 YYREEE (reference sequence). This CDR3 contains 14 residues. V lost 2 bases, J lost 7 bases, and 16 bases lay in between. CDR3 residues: CASSFQGSRGEQYF. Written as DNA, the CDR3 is TGTGCCAGCAGCTTTCAGGGTTCGAGGGGGGAGCAGTACTTC. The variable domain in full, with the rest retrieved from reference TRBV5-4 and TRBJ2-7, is ETGVTQSPTHLIKTRGQQVTLRCSSQSGHNTVSWYQQALGQGPQFIFQYYREEENGRGNFPPRFSGLQFPNYSSELNVNALELDDSALYLCASSFQGSRGEQYFGPGTRLTVT.

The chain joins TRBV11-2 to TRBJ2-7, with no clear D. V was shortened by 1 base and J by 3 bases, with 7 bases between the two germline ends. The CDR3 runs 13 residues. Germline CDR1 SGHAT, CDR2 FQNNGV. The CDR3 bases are TGTGCCAGCAGCTTAGGGGTCCGCTACGAGCAGTACTTC. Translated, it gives CASSLGVRYEQYF.

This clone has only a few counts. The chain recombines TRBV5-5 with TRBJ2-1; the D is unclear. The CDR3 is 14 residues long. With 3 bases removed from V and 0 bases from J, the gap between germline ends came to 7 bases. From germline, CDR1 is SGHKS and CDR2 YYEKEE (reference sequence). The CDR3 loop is CASSWGISYNEQFF. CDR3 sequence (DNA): TGTGCCAGCAGCTGGGGAATCTCCTACAATGAGCAGTTCTTC. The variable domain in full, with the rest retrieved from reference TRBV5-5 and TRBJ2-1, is DAGVTQSPTHLIKTRGQQVTLRCSPISGHKSVSWYQQVLGQGPQFIFQYYEKEERGRGNFPDRFSARQFPNYSSELNVNALLLGDSALYLCASSWGISYNEQFFGPGTRLTVL.

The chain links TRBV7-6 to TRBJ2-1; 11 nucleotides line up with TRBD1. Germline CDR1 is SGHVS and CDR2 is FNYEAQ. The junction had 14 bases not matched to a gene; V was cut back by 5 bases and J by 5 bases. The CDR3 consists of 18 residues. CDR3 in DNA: TGTGCCAGCAGCGATGACCGGTTCTGGGACAGGGGGAACAATGAGCAGTTCTTC. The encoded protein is CASSDDRFWDRGNNEQFF.

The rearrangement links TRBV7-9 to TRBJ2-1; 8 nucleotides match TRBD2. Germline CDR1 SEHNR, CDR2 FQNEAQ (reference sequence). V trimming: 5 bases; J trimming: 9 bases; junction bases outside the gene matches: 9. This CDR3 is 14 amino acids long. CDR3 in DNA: TGTGCCAGCAGCCCCTTCGGGGGGGCGTCTGAGCAGTTCTTC. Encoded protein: CASSPFGGASEQFF.

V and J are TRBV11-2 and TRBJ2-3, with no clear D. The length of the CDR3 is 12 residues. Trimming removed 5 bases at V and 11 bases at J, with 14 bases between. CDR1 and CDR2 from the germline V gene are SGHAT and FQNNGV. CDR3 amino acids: CASSPPEPRQYF. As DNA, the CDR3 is TGTGCCAGCAGCCCGCCGGAGCCTAGGCAGTATTTT.

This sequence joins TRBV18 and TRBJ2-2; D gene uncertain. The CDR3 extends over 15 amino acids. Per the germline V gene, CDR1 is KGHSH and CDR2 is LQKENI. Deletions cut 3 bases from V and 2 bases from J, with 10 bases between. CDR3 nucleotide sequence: TGTGCCAGCTCACCTGGGCAGATCAACACCGGGGAGCTGTTTTTT. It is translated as CASSPGQINTGELFF.

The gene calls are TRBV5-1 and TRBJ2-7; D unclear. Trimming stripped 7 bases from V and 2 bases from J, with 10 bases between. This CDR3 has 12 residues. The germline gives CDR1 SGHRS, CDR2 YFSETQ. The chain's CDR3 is CASYVSPYEQYF. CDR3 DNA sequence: TGCGCCAGCTACGTCAGCCCCTACGAGCAGTACTTC.

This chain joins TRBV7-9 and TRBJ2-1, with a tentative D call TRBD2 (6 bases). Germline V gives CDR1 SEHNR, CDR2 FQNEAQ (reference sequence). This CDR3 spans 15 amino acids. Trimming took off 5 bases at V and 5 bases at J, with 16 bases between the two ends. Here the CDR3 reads CASSRAWGEDNEQFF. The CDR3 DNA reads TGTGCCAGCAGCCGAGCCTGGGGGGAAGACAATGAGCAGTTCTTC.

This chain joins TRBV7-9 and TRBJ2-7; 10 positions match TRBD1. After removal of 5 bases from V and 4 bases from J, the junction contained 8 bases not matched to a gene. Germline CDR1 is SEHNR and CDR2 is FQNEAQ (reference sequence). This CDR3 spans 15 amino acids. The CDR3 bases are TGTGCCAGCAGCGTACCCGGGACAGGGGTATACGAGCAGTACTTC. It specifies CASSVPGTGVYEQYF.

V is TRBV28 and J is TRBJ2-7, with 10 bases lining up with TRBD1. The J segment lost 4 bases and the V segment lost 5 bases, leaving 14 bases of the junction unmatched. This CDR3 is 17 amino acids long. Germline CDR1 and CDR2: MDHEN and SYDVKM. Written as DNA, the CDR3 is TGTGCCAGCAGTCCCCAGAAGGGGGGGACAGGGGTATACGAGCAGTACTTC. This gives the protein CASSPQKGGTGVYEQYF.

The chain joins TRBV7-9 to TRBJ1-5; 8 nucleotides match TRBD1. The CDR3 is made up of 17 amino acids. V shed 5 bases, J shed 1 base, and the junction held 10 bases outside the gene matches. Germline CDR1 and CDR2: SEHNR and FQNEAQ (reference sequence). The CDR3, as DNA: TGTGCCAGCAGCCCAGGGACAGGCCTCGGGAGCAATCAGCCCCAGCATTTT. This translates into CASSPGTGLGSNQPQHF. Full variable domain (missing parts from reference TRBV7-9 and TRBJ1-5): DTGVSQNPRHKITKRGQNVTFRCDPISEHNRLYWYRQTLGQGPEFLTYFQNEAQLEKSRLLSDRFSAERPKGSFSTLEIQRTEQGDSAMYLCASSPGTGLGSNQPQHFGDGTRLSIL.

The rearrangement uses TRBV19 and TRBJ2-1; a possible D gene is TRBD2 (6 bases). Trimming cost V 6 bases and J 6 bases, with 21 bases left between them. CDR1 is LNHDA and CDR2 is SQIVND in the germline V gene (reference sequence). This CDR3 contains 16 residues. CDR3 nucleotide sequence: TGTGCCAGTAGACCTCGGGCTAGCGCGACCCGCAATGAGCAGTTCTTC. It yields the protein CASRPRASATRNEQFF.

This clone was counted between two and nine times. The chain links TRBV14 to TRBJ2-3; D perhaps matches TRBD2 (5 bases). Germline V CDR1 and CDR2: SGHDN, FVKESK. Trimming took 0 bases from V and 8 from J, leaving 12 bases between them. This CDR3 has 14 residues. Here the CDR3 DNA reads TGTGCCAGCAGCCAAGATCTCGGGGTCGGTACGCAGTATTTT. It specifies CASSQDLGVGTQYF.

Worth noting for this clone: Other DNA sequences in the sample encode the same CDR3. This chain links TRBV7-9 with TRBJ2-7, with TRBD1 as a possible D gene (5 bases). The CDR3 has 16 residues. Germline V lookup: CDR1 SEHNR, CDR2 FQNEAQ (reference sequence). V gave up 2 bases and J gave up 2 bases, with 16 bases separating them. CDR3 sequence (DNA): TGTGCCAGCAGCTTACTCGACAGTCGCCCCACCTACGAGCAGTACTTC. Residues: CASSLLDSRPTYEQYF.

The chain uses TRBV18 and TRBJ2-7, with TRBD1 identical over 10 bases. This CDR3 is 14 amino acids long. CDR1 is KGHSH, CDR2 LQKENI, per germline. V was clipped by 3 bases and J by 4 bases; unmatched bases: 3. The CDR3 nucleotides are TGTGCCAGCTCACCGGGACAGGGGAAGTACGAGCAGTACTTC. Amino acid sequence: CASSPGQGKYEQYF.

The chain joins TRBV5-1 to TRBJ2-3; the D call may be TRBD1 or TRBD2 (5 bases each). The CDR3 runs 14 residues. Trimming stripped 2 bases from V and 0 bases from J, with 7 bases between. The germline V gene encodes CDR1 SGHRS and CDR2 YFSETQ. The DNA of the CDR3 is TGCGCCAGCAGCTTAGGGGAGAGCACAGATACGCAGTATTTT. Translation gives CASSLGESTDTQYF.

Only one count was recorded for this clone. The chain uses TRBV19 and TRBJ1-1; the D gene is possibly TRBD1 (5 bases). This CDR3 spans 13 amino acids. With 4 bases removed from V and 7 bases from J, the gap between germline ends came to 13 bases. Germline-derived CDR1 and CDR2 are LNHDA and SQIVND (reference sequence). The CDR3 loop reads CASSKDATDEAFF. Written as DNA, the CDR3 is TGTGCCAGTAGTAAGGATGCGACAGATGAAGCTTTCTTT. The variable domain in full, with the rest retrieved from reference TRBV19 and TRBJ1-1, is DGGITQSPKYLFRKEGQNVTLSCEQNLNHDAMYWYRQDPGQGLRLIYYSQIVNDFQKGDIAEGYSVSREKKESFPLTVTSAQKNPTAFYLCASSKDATDEAFFGQGTRLTVV.

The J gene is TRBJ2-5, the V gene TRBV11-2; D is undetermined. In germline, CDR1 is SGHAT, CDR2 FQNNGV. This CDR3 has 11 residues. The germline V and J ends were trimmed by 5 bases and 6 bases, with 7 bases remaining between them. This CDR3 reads CASSRDQTQYF. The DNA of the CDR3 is TGTGCCAGCAGCAGAGATCAGACCCAGTACTTC.

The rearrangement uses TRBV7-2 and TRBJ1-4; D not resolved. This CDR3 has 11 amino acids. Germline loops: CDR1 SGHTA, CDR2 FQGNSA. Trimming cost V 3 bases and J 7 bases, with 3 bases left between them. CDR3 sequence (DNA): TGTGCCAGCAGCTTCGGTGAAAAACTGTTTTTT. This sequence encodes CASSFGEKLFF.

CDR3 coding DNA: TGTGCCAGCAGATCCACCGGGACTCGGTCCTACGAGCAGTACTTC. It translates to CASRSTGTRSYEQYF. The chain carries TRBV28 and TRBJ2-7, with a tentative D call TRBD2 (6 bases). The CDR3 runs to 15 residues. CDR1 is MDHEN, CDR2 SYDVKM, per germline. Trimming pared 6 bases from V and 1 base from J, leaving 16 bases between.

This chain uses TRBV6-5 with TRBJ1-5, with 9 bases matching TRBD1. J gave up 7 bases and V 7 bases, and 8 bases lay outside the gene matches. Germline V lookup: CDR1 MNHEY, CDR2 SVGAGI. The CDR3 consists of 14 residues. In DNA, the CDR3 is TGTGCCAGCATTGAACAGGGGGCAAGGCAGCCCCAGCATTTT. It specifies CASIEQGARQPQHF.

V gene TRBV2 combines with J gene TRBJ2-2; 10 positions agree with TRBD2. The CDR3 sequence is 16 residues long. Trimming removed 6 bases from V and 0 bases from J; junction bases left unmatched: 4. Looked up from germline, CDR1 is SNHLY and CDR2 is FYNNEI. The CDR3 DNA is TGTGCCAGCAGGGGAGCGGGAGGGTCGAACACCGGGGAGCTGTTTTTT. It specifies CASRGAGGSNTGELFF.

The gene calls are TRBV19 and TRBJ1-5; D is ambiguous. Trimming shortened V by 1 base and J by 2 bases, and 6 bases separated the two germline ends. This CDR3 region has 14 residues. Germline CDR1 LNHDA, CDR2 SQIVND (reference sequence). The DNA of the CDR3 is TGTGCCAGTAGTATAGGAAGGGGCAATCAGCCCCAGCATTTT. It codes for CASSIGRGNQPQHF. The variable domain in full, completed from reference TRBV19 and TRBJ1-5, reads DGGITQSPKYLFRKEGQNVTLSCEQNLNHDAMYWYRQDPGQGLRLIYYSQIVNDFQKGDIAEGYSVSREKKESFPLTVTSAQKNPTAFYLCASSIGRGNQPQHFGDGTRLSIL.

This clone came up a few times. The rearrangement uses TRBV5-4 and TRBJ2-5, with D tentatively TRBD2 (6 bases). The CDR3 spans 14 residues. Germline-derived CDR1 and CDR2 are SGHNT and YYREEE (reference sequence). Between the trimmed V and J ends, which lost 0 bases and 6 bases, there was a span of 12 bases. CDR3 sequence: CASSLGAEGKTQYF. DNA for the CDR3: TGTGCCAGCAGCTTGGGGGCGGAGGGGAAGACCCAGTACTTC. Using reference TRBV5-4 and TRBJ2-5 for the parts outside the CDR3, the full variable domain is ETGVTQSPTHLIKTRGQQVTLRCSSQSGHNTVSWYQQALGQGPQFIFQYYREEENGRGNFPPRFSGLQFPNYSSELNVNALELDDSALYLCASSLGAEGKTQYFGPGTRLLVL.

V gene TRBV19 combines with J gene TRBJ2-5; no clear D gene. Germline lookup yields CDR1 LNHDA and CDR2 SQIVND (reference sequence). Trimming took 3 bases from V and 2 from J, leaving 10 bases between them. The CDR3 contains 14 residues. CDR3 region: CASSMFRSQETQYF. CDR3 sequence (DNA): TGTGCCAGTAGTATGTTTCGGTCTCAAGAGACCCAGTACTTC. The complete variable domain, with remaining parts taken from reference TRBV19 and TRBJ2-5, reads DGGITQSPKYLFRKEGQNVTLSCEQNLNHDAMYWYRQDPGQGLRLIYYSQIVNDFQKGDIAEGYSVSREKKESFPLTVTSAQKNPTAFYLCASSMFRSQETQYFGPGTRLLVL.

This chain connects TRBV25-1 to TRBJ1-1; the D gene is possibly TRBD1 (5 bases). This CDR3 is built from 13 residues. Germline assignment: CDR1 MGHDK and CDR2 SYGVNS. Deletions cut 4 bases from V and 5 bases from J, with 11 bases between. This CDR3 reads CASSAGSGTEAFF. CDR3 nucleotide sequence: TGTGCCAGCAGTGCAGGGTCGGGAACTGAAGCTTTCTTT.